These 15 T cell receptor beta chains were all obtained from the same sample, sequenced in a study of blood T cells in healthy people across ages. Sample-barcoded 5' priming and a J-beta primer mix drove a second PCR of 7 to 11 cycles. TCRdb itself ran the 5' RACE reads through MiXCR, one entry per CDR3 protein. The table shows about 1,400,000 distinct CDR3 sequences, with around two fifths occurring only once. The sequenced sample was blood. All receptors derive from a young woman in good health.

In its sample, this clonotype was seen a few times. The CDR3 loop reads CSAPGYGYTF. For the CDR3, the DNA is TGCAGCGCCCCGGGATATGGCTACACCTTC. V is TRBV20-1 and J is TRBJ1-2; no reliable D call. The CDR3 totals 10 residues. The germline CDR1 and CDR2 sequences are DFQATT and SNEGSKA (reference sequence).

J is TRBJ1-1 and V is TRBV7-9; no clear D. Per germline, CDR1 SEHNR and CDR2 FQNEAQ (reference sequence). Trimming took 5 bases from V and 4 from J, leaving 8 bases between them. CDR3 length: 12 amino acids. CDR3 in DNA: TGTGCCAGCAGCGAGTCCGCCACTGAAGCTTTCTTT. Its protein is CASSESATEAFF.

The chain is built from TRBV20-1 and TRBJ2-7; 8 bases map to TRBD2. Germline V gives CDR1 DFQATT, CDR2 SNEGSKA (reference sequence). Trimming at V came to 3 bases and at J to 4 bases, leaving 8 bases not matched to a gene. The CDR3 length is 14 residues. CDR3 in DNA: TGCAGTGCTAGTGGGACTAGTAACGATTACGAGCAGTACTTC. Amino acid sequence: CSASGTSNDYEQYF.

The V call is TRBV20-1, the J call TRBJ1-1; D unresolved. The CDR3 has 16 amino acids. Germline V gene data show CDR1 as DFQATT and CDR2 as SNEGSKA (reference sequence). The germline V and J ends were trimmed by 8 bases and 0 bases, with 22 bases remaining between them. The DNA of the CDR3 is TGCAGTACCGACGGATCATTATGGGATATGAACACTGAAGCTTTCTTT. Translated: CSTDGSLWDMNTEAFF.

This rearrangement joins TRBV12-3 or TRBV12-4 to TRBJ2-3; a weak D match, TRBD2 (6 bases). V was clipped by 8 bases and J by 6 bases, with 21 bases between them. The CDR3 extends over 15 amino acids. The CDR3 DNA reads as TGTGCCAGCCCGCCTTCCGGGACTTCGCAGGATACGCAGTATTTT. This codes for CASPPSGTSQDTQYF.

This clonotype was seen only a few times. The chain has TRBV29-1 and TRBJ2-1, with TRBD1 matching over 9 bases. V dropped 3 bases and J dropped 7; count of bases not matched to a gene: 16. CDR3 length: 17 amino acids. Germline V gene lookup returns CDR1 SQVTM and CDR2 ANQGSEA. The CDR3 reads CSVDLRGPGTGRNEQFF. The CDR3 DNA sequence: TGCAGCGTTGACCTAAGAGGGCCCGGGACAGGGAGGAATGAGCAGTTCTTC.

A word on this clonotype: A read error may account for a junction end that differs from germline. The genes are TRBV12-3 or TRBV12-4 and TRBJ2-3; a possible D gene is TRBD2 (5 bases). The CDR3 totals 14 residues. The CDR3 sequence is CTSSLVALPDTQYF. CDR3 sequence (DNA): TGTACCAGCAGTTTAGTAGCGCTGCCAGATACGCAGTATTTT.

The chain couples TRBV4-1 to TRBJ1-2; tentatively, D is TRBD1 (6 bases). CDR3 length equals 17 residues. The V and J ends lost 1 base and 3 bases respectively, with 18 bases between them. The germline CDR1 and CDR2 sequences are MGHRA and YSYEKL. As DNA, the CDR3 is TGCGCCAGCAGCCAAGTCGGGGGCGCAAGCGTGGACTATGGCTACACCTTC. As protein: CASSQVGGASVDYGYTF.

CDR3 in DNA: TGTGCCAGCAGCCCCGGGGAGTATCCGAATGAAAAACTGTTTTTT. It encodes CASSPGEYPNEKLFF. The chain joins TRBV6-5 to TRBJ1-4; D gene unclear. Germline V gene lookup returns CDR1 MNHEY and CDR2 SVGAGI. The CDR3 sequence is 15 residues long. Trimming removed 6 bases from V and 5 bases from J, with 16 bases in between.

The chain carries TRBV2 and TRBJ1-1; D not certain. Trimming stripped 0 bases from V and 0 bases from J, with 8 bases between. The germline gives CDR1 SNHLY, CDR2 FYNNEI. The CDR3 runs 15 residues. The chain's CDR3 is CASSEARGVNTEAFF. DNA of the CDR3: TGTGCCAGCAGTGAAGCACGTGGGGTGAACACTGAAGCTTTCTTT.

This clonotype was seen more than once but under ten times. J is TRBJ2-3 and V is TRBV7-2; 8 nucleotides match TRBD2. The length of the CDR3 is 16 residues. Germline assignment: CDR1 SGHTA and CDR2 FQGNSA. V trimming: 4 bases; J trimming: 1 base; junction bases outside the gene matches: 7. The CDR3 bases are TGTGCCAGCAGCTACCGAGCGGGGGTCGGCACAGATACGCAGTATTTT. Its translation: CASSYRAGVGTDTQYF.

The V gene is TRBV5-1, the J gene TRBJ1-1; TRBD1 might be the D (6 bases). The germline V gene encodes CDR1 SGHRS and CDR2 YFSETQ. CDR3 size: 17 residues. V lost 0 bases and J 0 bases, leaving 15 bases between the germline ends. CDR3 residues: CASSLGGQREMNTEAFF. As DNA, the CDR3 is TGCGCCAGCAGCTTGGGGGGGCAGCGCGAAATGAACACTGAAGCTTTCTTT.

V gene TRBV5-1 combines with J gene TRBJ1-5; D may be TRBD1 (5 bases). Deletions cut 4 bases from V and 3 bases from J, with 11 bases between. CDR1 is SGHRS, CDR2 YFSETQ, per germline. The CDR3 length is 14 residues. CDR3 nucleotide sequence: TGCGCCAGCAGCCCGGGGGGGATCAATCAGCCCCAGCATTTT. Its translation: CASSPGGINQPQHF.

V and J are TRBV4-1 and TRBJ1-6, with 7 positions matching TRBD1. The CDR3 contains 15 residues. CDR1 is MGHRA, CDR2 YSYEKL, per germline. V shed 4 bases and J 6 bases; nucleotides not matched to a gene: 6. DNA for the CDR3: TGCGCCAGCAGCCTAGGGGCAGGGGGTAATTCACCCCTCCACTTT. Protein product: CASSLGAGGNSPLHF.

The rearrangement uses TRBV12-3 or TRBV12-4 and TRBJ2-1; perhaps TRBD2 as D (8 bases). Trimming removed 4 bases from V and 8 bases from J, with 15 bases in between. This CDR3 is 14 amino acids long. CDR3 loop: CASSYTGGGDEQFF. The CDR3 DNA sequence: TGTGCCAGCAGTTATACGGGAGGGGGCGATGAGCAGTTCTTC.